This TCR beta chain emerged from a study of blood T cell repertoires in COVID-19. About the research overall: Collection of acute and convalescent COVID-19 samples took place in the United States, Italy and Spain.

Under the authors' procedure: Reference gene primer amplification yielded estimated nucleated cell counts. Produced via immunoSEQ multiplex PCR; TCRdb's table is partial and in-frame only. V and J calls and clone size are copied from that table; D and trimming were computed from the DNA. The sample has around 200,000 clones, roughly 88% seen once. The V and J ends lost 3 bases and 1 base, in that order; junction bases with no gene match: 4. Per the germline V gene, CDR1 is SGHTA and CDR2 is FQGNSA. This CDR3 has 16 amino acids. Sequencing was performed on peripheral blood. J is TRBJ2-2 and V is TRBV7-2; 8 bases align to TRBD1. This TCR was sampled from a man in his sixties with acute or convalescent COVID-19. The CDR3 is CASSLAGTGNTGELFF. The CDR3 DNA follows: TGTGCCAGCAGCTTGGCTGGGACAGGGAACACCGGGGAGCTGTTTTTT.